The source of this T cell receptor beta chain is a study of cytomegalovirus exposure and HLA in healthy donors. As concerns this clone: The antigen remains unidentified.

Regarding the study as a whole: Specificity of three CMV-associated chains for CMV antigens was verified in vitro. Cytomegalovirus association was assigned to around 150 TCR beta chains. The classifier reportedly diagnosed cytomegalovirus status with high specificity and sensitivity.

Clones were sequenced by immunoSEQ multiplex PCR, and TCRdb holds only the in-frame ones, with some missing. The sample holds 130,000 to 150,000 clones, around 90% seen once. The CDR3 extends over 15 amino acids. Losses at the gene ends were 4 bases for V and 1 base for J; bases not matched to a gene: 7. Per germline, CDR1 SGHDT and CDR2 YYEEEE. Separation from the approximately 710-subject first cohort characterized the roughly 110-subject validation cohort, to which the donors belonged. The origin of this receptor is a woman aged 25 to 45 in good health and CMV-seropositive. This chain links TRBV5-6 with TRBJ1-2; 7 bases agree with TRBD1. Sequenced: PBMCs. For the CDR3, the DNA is TGTGCCAGCAGCCCTACAGGGGAGATTAACTATGGCTACACCTTC. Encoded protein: CASSPTGEINYGYTF.